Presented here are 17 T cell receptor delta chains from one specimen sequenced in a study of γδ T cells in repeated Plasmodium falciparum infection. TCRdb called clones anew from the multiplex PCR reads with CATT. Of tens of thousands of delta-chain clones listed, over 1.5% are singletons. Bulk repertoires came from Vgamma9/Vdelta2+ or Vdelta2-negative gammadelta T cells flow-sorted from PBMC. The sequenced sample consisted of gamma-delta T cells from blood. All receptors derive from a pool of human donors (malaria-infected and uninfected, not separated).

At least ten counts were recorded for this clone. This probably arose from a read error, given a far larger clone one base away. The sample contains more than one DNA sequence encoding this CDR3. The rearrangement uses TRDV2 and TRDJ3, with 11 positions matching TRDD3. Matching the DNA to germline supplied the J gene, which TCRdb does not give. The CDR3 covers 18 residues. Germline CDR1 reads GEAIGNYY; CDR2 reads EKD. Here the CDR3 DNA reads TGTGCCTGCGACACCGTACTGGGGGATACCTGGGACACCCGACAGATGTTTTTC. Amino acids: CACDTVLGDTWDTRQMFF.

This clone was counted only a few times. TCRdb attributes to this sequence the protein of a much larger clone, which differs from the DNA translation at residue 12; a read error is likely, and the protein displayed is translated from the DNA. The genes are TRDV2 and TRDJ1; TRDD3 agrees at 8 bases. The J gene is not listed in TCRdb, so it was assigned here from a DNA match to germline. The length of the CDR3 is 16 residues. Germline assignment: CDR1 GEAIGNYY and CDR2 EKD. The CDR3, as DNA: TGTGCCTGTGACACCGGCCTGGGGGACCACACCAATAAACTCATCTTT. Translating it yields CACDTGLGDHTNKLIF.

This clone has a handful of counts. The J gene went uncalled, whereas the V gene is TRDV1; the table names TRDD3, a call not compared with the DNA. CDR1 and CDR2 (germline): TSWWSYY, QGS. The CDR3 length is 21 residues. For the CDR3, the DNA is TGTGCTATTGGGGACCTGATCCACGGGGTGTGGGGGTCCCCACCCTCAGCACAACTCACCTTT. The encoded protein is CAIGDLIHGVWGSPPSAQLTF.

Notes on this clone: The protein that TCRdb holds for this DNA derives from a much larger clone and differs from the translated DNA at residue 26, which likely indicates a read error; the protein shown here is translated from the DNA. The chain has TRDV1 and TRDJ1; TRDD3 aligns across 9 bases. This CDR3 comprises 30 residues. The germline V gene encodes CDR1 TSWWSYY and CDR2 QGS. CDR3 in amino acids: CALGELGTRRIRSTTGGGYSGPLFTAKLIF. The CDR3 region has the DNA TGTGCTCTTGGGGAACTAGGGACCAGGAGAATAAGGTCTACAACAGGTGGGGGATATTCTGGCCCTCTATTTACCGCTAAACTCATCTTT.

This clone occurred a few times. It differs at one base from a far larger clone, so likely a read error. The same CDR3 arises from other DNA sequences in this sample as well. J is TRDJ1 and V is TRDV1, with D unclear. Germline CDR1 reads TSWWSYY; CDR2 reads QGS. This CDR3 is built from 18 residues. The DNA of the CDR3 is TGTGCTCTTGGGGAAACGGGAACGGTCGTACAAAACACCGACAAACTCATCTTT. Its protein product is CALGETGTVVQNTDKLIF.

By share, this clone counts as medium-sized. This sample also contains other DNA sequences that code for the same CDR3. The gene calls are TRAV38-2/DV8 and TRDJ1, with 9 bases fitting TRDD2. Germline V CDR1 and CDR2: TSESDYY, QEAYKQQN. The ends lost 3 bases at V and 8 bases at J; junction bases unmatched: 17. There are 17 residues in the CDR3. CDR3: CAYRTPGLPTPLSKLIF. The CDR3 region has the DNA TGTGCTTATAGGACCCCAGGCCTTCCTACCCCTCTATCGAAACTCATCTTT.

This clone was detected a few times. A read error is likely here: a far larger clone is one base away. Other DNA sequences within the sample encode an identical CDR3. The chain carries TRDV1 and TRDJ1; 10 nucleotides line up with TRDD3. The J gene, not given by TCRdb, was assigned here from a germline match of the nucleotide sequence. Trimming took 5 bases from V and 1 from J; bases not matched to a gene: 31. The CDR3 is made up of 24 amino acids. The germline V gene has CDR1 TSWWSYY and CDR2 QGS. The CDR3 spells CALGILLGAFPRTGGFGSTDKLIF. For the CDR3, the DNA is TGTGCTCTTGGGATTCTTCTAGGAGCCTTTCCTAGGACTGGGGGATTTGGAAGCACCGATAAACTCATCTTT.

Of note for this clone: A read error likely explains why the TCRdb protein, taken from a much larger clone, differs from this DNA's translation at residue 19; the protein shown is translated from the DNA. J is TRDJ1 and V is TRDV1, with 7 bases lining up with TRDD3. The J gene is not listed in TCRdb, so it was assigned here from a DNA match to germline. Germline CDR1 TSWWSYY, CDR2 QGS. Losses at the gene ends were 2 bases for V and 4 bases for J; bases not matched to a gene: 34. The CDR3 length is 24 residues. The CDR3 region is CALGEGEGTVIPVLGIACIDKLIF. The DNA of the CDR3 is TGTGCTCTTGGGGAAGGGGAAGGAACGGTCATTCCAGTACTGGGGATTGCCTGCATCGATAAACTCATCTTT.

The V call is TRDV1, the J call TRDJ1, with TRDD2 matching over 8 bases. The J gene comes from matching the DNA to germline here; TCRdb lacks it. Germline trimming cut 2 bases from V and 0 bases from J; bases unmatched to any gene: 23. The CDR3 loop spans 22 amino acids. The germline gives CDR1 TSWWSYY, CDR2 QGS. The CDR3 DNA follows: TGTGCTCTTGGGGAAGGGCGGACCTTCCTAAATGGTCGGGGCAAGTACACCGATAAACTCATCTTT. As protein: CALGEGRTFLNGRGKYTDKLIF.

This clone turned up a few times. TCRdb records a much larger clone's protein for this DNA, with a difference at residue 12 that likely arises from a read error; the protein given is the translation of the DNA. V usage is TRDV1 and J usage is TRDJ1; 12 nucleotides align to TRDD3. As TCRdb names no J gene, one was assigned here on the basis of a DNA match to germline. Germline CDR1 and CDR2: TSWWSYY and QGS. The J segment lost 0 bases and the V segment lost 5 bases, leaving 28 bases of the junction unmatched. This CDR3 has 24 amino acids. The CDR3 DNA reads TGTGCTCTTGGGATCGGCCTTCCTACGTTCTGGCACTGGGGGATACCCTCGTACACCGATAAACTCATCTTT. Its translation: CALGIGLPTFWHWGIPSYTDKLIF.

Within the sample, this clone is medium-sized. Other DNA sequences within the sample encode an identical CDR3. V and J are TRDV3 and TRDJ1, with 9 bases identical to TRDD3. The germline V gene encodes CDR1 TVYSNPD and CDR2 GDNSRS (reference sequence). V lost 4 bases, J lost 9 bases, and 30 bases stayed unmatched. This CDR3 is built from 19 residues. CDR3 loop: CASTNSRPFYWGTHKELIF. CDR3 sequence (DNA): TGTGCCTCCACTAATTCCCGCCCTTTCTACTGGGGGACCCATAAAGAACTCATCTTT.

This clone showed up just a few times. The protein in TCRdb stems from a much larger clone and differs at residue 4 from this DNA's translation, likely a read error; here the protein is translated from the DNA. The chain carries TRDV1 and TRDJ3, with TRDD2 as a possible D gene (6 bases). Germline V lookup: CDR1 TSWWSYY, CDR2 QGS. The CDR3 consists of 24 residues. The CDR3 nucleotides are TGTGCTCTTGAGGAACTAGGTTCCTCCAGATTACTGCAACCTTTCCTATGGGACACCCGACAGATGTTTTTC. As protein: CALEELGSSRLLQPFLWDTRQMFF.

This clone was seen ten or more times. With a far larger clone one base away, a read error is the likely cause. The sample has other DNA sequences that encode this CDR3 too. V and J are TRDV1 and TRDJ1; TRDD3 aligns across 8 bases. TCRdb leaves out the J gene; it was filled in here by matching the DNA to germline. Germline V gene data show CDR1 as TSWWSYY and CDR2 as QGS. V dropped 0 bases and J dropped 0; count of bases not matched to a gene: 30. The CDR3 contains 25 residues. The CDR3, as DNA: TGTGCTCTTGGGGAACTAGGACCTCCCTTAGGGCCCCTCGACTGGGGGGAATTGTACACCGATAAACTCATCTTT. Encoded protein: CALGELGPPLGPLDWGELYTDKLIF.

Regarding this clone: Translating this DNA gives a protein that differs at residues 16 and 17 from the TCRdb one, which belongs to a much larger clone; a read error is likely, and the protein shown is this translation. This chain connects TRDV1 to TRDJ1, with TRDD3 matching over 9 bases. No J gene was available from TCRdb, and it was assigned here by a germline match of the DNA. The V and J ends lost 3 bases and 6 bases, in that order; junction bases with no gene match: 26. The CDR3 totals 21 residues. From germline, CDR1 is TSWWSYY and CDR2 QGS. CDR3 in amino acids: CALGDKTASPRTGGNAYKLIF. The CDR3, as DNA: TGTGCTCTTGGGGACAAGACAGCATCCCCTCGTACTGGGGGAAACGCCTATAAACTCATCTTT.

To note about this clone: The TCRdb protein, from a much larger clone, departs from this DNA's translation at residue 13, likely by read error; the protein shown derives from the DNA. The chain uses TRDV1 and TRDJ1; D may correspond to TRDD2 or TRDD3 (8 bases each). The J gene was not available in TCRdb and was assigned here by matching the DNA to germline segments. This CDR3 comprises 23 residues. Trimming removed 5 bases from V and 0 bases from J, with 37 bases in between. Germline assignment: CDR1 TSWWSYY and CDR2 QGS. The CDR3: CALGKPSSYRGYTTLGYTDKLIF. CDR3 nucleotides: TGTGCTCTTGGGAAACCCTCTTCCTACAGGGGATACACCACACTCGGGTACACCGATAAACTCATCTTT.

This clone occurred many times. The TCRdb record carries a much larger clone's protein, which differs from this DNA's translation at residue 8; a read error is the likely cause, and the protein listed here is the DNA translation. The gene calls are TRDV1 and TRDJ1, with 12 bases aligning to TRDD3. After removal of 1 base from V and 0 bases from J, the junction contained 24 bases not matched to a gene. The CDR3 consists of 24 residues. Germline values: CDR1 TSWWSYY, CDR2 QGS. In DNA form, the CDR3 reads TGTGCTCTTGGGGAACCCACCCTTTTCTGTCCTAACTGGGGGATACCCTGCTACACCGATAAACTCATCTTT. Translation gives CALGEPTLFCPNWGIPCYTDKLIF.

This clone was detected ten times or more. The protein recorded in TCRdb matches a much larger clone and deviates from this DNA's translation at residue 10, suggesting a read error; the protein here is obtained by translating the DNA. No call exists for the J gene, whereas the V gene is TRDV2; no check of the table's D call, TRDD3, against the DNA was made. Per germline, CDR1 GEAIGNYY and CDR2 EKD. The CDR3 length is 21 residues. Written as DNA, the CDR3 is TGTGCCTGTGACACCGACAACTGGGGGACACGCGTCTTACCAATCACACCCCCTCGGATCTTT. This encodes CACDTDNWGTRVLPITPPRIF.